One sample yielded the 2 T cell receptor beta chains listed below, sequenced in a study of vaccination effects on CD4 cells after COVID-19. Their specific antigens are unknown. Assay: immunoSEQ multiplex PCR; the TCRdb copy retains only in-frame clones and omits some. The sample carries 40,000 to 50,000 clones, approximately 77% recorded once. Scientists isolated CD4+ T cells after a roughly nine-day culture period ended. Every participant took two doses of the BNT162b2 or mRNA-1273 vaccine. This specimen consisted of CD4+ T cells from PBMCs cultured without peptide, obtained after COVID-19 vaccination. These receptors came from a human donor who received a COVID-19 vaccine.

The count of this clone is one. This rearrangement joins TRBV4-1 to TRBJ2-1, with D possibly TRBD2 on 5 matching bases. This CDR3 region has 14 residues. Per the germline V gene, CDR1 is MGHRA and CDR2 is YSYEKL. Between the trimmed V and J ends, which lost 6 bases and 6 bases, there was a span of 15 bases. The CDR3 loop reads CASRDHSAGNEQFF. The CDR3 coding sequence is TGCGCCAGCAGAGACCACAGTGCGGGCAATGAGCAGTTCTTC.

V and J are TRBV6-5 and TRBJ1-5; D is unclear. The germline V and J ends were trimmed by 6 bases and 5 bases, with 14 bases remaining between them. CDR1 MNHEY and CDR2 SVGAGI come from the germline V gene. This CDR3 comprises 14 residues. The DNA of the CDR3 is TGTGCCAGCAGCGATGCGGCTTCTTATCAGCCCCAGCATTTT. Protein product: CASSDAASYQPQHF.